The TCR beta chain described here comes from a study of blood T cell repertoires in COVID-19. As for the study in general: T cells, B-cell-depleted T cells, or PBMCs supplied cDNA or gDNA.

Cohort placement rested on clinical history that participants reported themselves. Germline lookup yields CDR1 MDHEN and CDR2 SYDVKM. The V and J ends lost 7 bases and 8 bases, in that order; junction bases with no gene match: 9. The CDR3 spans 14 residues. Generated by immunoSEQ multiplex PCR, the TCRdb table keeps only in-frame clones and is missing some. The table has about 230,000 clones, nearly 90% seen once. This TCR was sampled from a man aged 30-40 years who had recovered from COVID-19. The gene calls are TRBV28 and TRBJ1-4, with TRBD1 identical over 8 bases. The sequencing sample was made of PBMCs or T cells enriched from blood (not recorded which). The CDR3 is CASTTTGVYEKLFF. CDR3 in DNA: TGTGCCAGCACAACGACAGGGGTGTACGAAAAACTGTTTTTT.